This TCR beta chain was recovered during a study of cytomegalovirus exposure and HLA in healthy donors. The study ran its PCR with 60 Vbeta and 13 Jbeta primers. Clones were sequenced by immunoSEQ multiplex PCR, and TCRdb holds only the in-frame ones, with some missing. Here the sample spans 200,000 or so clones, 82% being singletons. In germline, CDR1 is LNHDA, CDR2 SQIVND (reference sequence). The CDR3 runs to 14 residues. The V call is TRBV19, the J call TRBJ2-5; 7 bases match TRBD1. TRBJ2-7 explains the end of the DNA better; the J call may be wrong. The origin of this receptor is a boy between 2 and 10 years old in good health and CMV-seronegative. The sequencing input was PBMCs. DNA for the CDR3: TGTGCCAGTAGTATAGGGGCAGGGGGCTACGAGCAGTACTTC. Protein product: CASSIGAGGYEQYF.